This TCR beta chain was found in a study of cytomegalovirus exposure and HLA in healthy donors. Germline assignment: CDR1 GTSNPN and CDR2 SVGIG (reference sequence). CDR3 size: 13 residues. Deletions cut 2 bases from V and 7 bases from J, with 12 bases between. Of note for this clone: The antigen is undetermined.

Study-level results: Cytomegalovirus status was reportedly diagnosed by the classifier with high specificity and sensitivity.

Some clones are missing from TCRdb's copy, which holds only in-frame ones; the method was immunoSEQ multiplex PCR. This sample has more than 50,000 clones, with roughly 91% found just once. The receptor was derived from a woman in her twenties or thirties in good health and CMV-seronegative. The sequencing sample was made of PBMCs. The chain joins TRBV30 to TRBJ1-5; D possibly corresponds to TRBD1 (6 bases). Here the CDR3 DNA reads TGTGCCTGGAGTTGGGGGCAGGGACAGCCCCAGCATTTT. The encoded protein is CAWSWGQGQPQHF. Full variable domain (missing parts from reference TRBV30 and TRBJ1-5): SQTIHQWPATLVQPVGSPLSLECTVEGTSNPNLYWYRQAAGRGLQLLFYSVGIGQISSEVPQNLSASRPQDRQFILSSKKLLLSDSGFYLCAWSWGQGQPQHFGDGTRLSIL.